The source of this T cell receptor (beta chain) is a study of blood T cell repertoires in COVID-19. Trimming cost V 1 base and J 6 bases; bases outside gene matches: 6. This CDR3 is built from 13 residues. Germline CDR1 reads GTSNPN; CDR2 reads SVGIG (reference sequence). Only in-frame clones appear in the TCRdb table, and some are missing; sequencing was by immunoSEQ multiplex PCR. The table records about 52,000 clones, roughly four fifths of them present only once. The sequencing input was peripheral blood. The clonotype was recovered from a woman of 80 years or more with COVID-19, enrolled during active disease. The chain uses TRBV30 and TRBJ2-7, with TRBD1 identical over 7 bases. The CDR3 reads CAWSATGPSEQYF. The DNA of the CDR3 is TGTGCCTGGAGTGCGACAGGGCCAAGCGAGCAGTACTTC.